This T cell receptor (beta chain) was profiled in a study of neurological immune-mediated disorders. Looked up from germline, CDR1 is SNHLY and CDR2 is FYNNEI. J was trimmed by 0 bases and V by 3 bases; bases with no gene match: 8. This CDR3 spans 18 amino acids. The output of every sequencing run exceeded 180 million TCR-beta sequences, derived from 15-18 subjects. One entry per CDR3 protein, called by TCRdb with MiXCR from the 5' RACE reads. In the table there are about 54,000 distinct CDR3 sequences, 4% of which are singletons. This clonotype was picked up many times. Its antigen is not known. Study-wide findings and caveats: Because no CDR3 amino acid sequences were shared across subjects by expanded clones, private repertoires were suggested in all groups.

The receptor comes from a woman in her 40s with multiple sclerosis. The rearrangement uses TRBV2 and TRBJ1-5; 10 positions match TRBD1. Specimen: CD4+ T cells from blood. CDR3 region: CASSEDRGSSLSNQPQHF. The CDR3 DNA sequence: TGTGCCAGCAGTGAGGACAGGGGGTCCAGCCTTAGCAATCAGCCCCAGCATTTT.